One sample yielded the 18 T cell receptor beta chains listed below, sequenced in a study of identical twins. TCRdb fed the 5' RACE reads into MiXCR, producing one record per CDR3 protein. The sample holds roughly 690,000 distinct CDR3 sequences, 6.1% seen once. The sequenced sample was naive T cells sorted from blood. These receptor sequences come from a man between 18 and 29 years old in good health.

This clonotype was counted at least ten times. The chain has TRBV29-1 and TRBJ2-3; D is perhaps TRBD1 (6 bases). CDR1 is SQVTM and CDR2 is ANQGSEA in the germline V gene. V was trimmed by 3 bases and J by 4 bases, leaving 17 bases between them. The CDR3 contains 15 residues. CDR3 nucleotides: TGCAGCGTTGAGTTCAGGGGAGCTCTGGCAGATACGCAGTATTTT. Its translation is CSVEFRGALADTQYF.

This clonotype was seen many times. The genes are TRBV5-1 and TRBJ2-5, with D possibly TRBD2 on 6 matching bases. In germline, CDR1 is SGHRS, CDR2 YFSETQ. V was shortened by 0 bases and J by 4 bases, with 13 bases between the two germline ends. CDR3 size: 15 residues. In nucleotides, the CDR3 is TGCGCCAGCAGCTTGGCGGCCGGGAGTAGAGAGACCCAGTACTTC. Residues: CASSLAAGSRETQYF.

This clonotype was recorded at least ten times. This sequence joins TRBV2 and TRBJ2-7; no clear D gene. The CDR3 totals 12 residues. The germline CDR1 and CDR2 sequences are SNHLY and FYNNEI. Deletions cut 8 bases from V and 0 bases from J, with 8 bases between. CDR3 nucleotides: TGTGCCAGCGAGAGGAACTCCTACGAGCAGTACTTC. Its translation is CASERNSYEQYF.

This clonotype was seen at least ten times. This chain links TRBV20-1 with TRBJ2-7; no clear D. Trimming took off 3 bases at V and 0 bases at J, with 9 bases between the two ends. CDR3 length: 13 amino acids. Germline values: CDR1 DFQATT, CDR2 SNEGSKA (reference sequence). The CDR3 is CSARGMSSYEQYF. The CDR3 coding sequence is TGCAGTGCTAGGGGAATGAGCTCCTACGAGCAGTACTTC.

A few counts support this clonotype. This chain joins TRBV5-1 and TRBJ2-1; 10 bases line up with TRBD2. The V and J ends lost 1 base and 3 bases, in that order; junction bases with no gene match: 4. The germline gives CDR1 SGHRS, CDR2 YFSETQ. The CDR3 spans 16 residues. CDR3 nucleotides: TGCGCCAGCAGCTTGACAACTAGCGGGAACTACAATGAGCAGTTCTTC. It is translated as CASSLTTSGNYNEQFF.

This clonotype was recorded at least ten times. The chain employs TRBV12-3 or TRBV12-4 and TRBJ1-6; 9 bases fit TRBD1. J lost 6 bases, V lost 4 bases, and 4 bases had no gene match. This CDR3 spans 15 amino acids. This chain's CDR3 is CASSSTGGGNSPLHF. The CDR3 bases are TGTGCCAGCAGTTCGACAGGGGGAGGTAATTCACCCCTCCACTTT.

This clonotype was picked up a small number of times. The V call is TRBV4-1, the J call TRBJ2-1, with 7 bases matching TRBD2. The J segment lost 6 bases and the V segment lost 4 bases, leaving 21 bases of the junction unmatched. The CDR3 runs to 19 residues. CDR1 and CDR2 from the germline V gene are MGHRA and YSYEKL. The CDR3 loop is CASSPIKGGTTPTFNEQFF. For the CDR3, the DNA is TGCGCCAGCAGCCCGATAAAAGGAGGGACTACTCCTACCTTCAATGAGCAGTTCTTC.

There are many counts of this clonotype. This rearrangement joins TRBV7-9 to TRBJ1-1; TRBD1 matches 7 bases. The CDR3 is 14 residues long. Per the germline V gene, CDR1 is SEHNR and CDR2 is FQNEAQ (reference sequence). The V and J ends lost 5 bases and 8 bases, in that order; junction bases with no gene match: 11. Written as DNA, the CDR3 is TGTGCCAGCAGCGTAAACCGGGACAGAGAAGAAGCTTTCTTT. Translation: CASSVNRDREEAFF.

This clonotype has at least ten counts. The V gene is TRBV6-2 or TRBV6-3, the J gene TRBJ2-7; 10 nucleotides line up with TRBD2. CDR3 size: 15 residues. The germline V gene encodes CDR1 MNHEY and CDR2 SVGEGT. V trimming: 4 bases; J trimming: 1 base; junction bases outside the gene matches: 4. CDR3 loop: CASSLPGLASYEQYV. In DNA form, the CDR3 reads TGTGCCAGCAGTTTACCGGGACTAGCGTCCTACGAGCAGTACGTC.

This clonotype was counted a single time. This sequence joins TRBV4-2 and TRBJ1-1; possibly TRBD1 for D (6 bases). The CDR3 has 15 amino acids. Trimming took 8 bases from V and 5 from J, leaving 21 bases between them. Per germline, CDR1 LGHNA and CDR2 YNFKEQ. CDR3 sequence: CASDQLAGAETEAFF. The CDR3 nucleotides are TGTGCCAGCGACCAACTTGCGGGGGCAGAGACTGAAGCTTTCTTT.

The chain has TRBV12-3 or TRBV12-4 and TRBJ1-4; D not certain. Trimming stripped 0 bases from V and 8 bases from J, with 16 bases between. This CDR3 is built from 16 residues. CDR3 sequence (DNA): TGTGCCAGCAGTTTAGCCGCGGCATTGACGGCGGAAAAACTGTTTTTT. It is translated as CASSLAAALTAEKLFF.

In this sample, this clonotype turned up many times. The rearrangement links TRBV29-1 to TRBJ2-1; 11 nucleotides match TRBD2. V shed 4 bases and J 4 bases; nucleotides not matched to a gene: 3. The CDR3 contains 14 residues. Per germline, CDR1 SQVTM and CDR2 ANQGSEA. The CDR3 protein is CSVALAGGYNEQFF. The DNA for the CDR3 is TGCAGCGTTGCCCTAGCGGGAGGATACAATGAGCAGTTCTTC.

This clonotype was observed many times. The chain couples TRBV7-2 to TRBJ2-1; TRBD2 aligns across 9 bases. CDR3 length: 14 amino acids. CDR1 and CDR2 (germline): SGHTA, FQGNSA. V dropped 5 bases and J dropped 7; count of bases not matched to a gene: 6. CDR3 sequence: CASSRTSGLNEQFF. CDR3 nucleotide sequence: TGTGCCAGCAGCCGCACTAGCGGGCTTAATGAGCAGTTCTTC.

This clonotype was observed many times. The rearrangement uses TRBV3-1 and TRBJ1-1; no definite D call. CDR3 length: 13 amino acids. CDR1 is LGHDT and CDR2 is YNNKEL in the germline V gene (reference sequence). The ends were cut back, 4 bases at V and 2 bases at J, with 8 bases in the middle. CDR3 residues: CASSPLVNTEAFF. The CDR3 nucleotides read TGTGCCAGCAGCCCGTTGGTTAACACTGAAGCTTTCTTT.

This clonotype showed up many times. The chain couples TRBV4-2 to TRBJ1-5, with D unresolved. The germline V and J ends were trimmed by 0 bases and 0 bases, with 12 bases remaining between them. Germline CDR1 reads LGHNA; CDR2 reads YNFKEQ. The CDR3 has 17 residues. The CDR3 reads CASSQDSGRSSNQPQHF. CDR3 bases: TGTGCCAGCAGCCAAGACTCAGGTAGAAGTAGCAATCAGCCCCAGCATTTT.

This clonotype was seen ten or more times. This chain joins TRBV28 and TRBJ1-1; possibly TRBD1 for D (6 bases). Germline-derived CDR1 and CDR2 are MDHEN and SYDVKM. There are 13 residues in the CDR3. V lost 10 bases to trimming and J lost 1 base, with 13 bases between them. The DNA of the CDR3 is TGTGCCAATTCGCGGGGGCCGAACACTGAAGCTTTCTTT. This translates into CANSRGPNTEAFF.

There are many counts of this clonotype. The chain employs TRBV15 and TRBJ2-1; D may be TRBD2 (6 bases). Looked up from germline, CDR1 is LNHNV and CDR2 is YYDKDF (reference sequence). V lost 3 bases, J lost 1 base, and 10 bases lay in between. The CDR3 runs to 15 residues. The CDR3 DNA reads as TGTGCCACCAGCAGCTCTAGCGAGTCCTACAATGAGCAGTTCTTC. It yields the protein CATSSSSESYNEQFF.

In its sample, this clonotype was seen many times. V is TRBV6-5 and J is TRBJ2-1, with 9 bases aligning to TRBD2. This CDR3 has 12 residues. V shed 6 bases, J shed 7 bases, and the junction held 1 base outside the gene matches. Germline V gene sequence: CDR1 MNHEY, CDR2 SVGAGI. This CDR3 reads CASRAGGNEQFF. CDR3 nucleotides: TGTGCCAGCAGGGCGGGGGGGAATGAGCAGTTCTTC.